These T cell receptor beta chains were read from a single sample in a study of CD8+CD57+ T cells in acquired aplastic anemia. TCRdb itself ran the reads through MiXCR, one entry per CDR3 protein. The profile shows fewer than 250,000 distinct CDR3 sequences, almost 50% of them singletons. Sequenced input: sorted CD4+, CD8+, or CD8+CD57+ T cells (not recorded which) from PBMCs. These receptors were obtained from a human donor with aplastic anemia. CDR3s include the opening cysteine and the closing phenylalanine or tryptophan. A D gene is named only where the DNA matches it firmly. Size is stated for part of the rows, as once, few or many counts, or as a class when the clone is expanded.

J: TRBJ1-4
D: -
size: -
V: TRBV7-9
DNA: TGTGCCAGCAGCGACTCGGGGGGGAGTGAAAAACTGTTTTTT
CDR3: CASSDSGGSEKLFF

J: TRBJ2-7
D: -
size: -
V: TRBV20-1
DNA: TGCAGTGCTAGATTCCGGACGGCTTCCTACGAGCAGTACTTC
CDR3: CSARFRTASYEQYF

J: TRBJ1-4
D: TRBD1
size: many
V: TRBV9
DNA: TGTGCCAGCAGCCCCCGGACAGGGGGCCTTAATGAAAAACTGTTTTTT
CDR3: CASSPRTGGLNEKLFF

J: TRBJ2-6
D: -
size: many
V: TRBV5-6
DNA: TGTGCCAGCAGCCCGTTCCGGACAGCAGGTTCTGGGGCCAACGTCCTGACTTTC
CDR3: CASSPFRTAGSGANVLTF

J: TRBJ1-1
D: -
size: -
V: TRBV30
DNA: TGTGCCTGGAGAGGGACGGGCACTGAAGCTTTCTTT
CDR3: CAWRGTGTEAFF

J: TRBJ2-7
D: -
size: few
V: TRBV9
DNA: TGTGCCAGCAGCGAGGGAGGGGGGAGCTCCTACGAGCAGTACTTC
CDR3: CASSEGGGSSYEQYF

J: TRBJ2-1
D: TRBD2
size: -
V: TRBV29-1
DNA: TGCAGCGCCCAGGCCGGGACTAGTGTCAATGAGCAGTTCTTC
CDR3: CSAQAGTSVNEQFF

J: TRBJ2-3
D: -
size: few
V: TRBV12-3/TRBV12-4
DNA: TGTGCCAGCAGTTTAGGGCAGGGAGTCACAGATACGCAGTATTTT
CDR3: CASSLGQGVTDTQYF

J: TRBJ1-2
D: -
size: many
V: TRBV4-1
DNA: TGTGCCAGCAGCCCAACAGGACAGAGTCGAACATATGGCTACACCTTC
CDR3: CASSPTGQSRTYGYTF

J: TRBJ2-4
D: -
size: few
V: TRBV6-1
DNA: TGTGCCAGCAGTGGCCTCGAGGAGCTAGCCAAAAACATTCAGTACTTC
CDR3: CASSGLEELAKNIQYF

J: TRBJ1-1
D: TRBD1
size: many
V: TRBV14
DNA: TGTGCCAGCAGCCAAGACCAGGGGGGTTTGGTAAACACTGAAGCTTTCTTT
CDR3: CASSQDQGGLVNTEAFF

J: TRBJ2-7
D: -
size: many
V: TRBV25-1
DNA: TGTGCCAGCAGTGAGCTGGAGACCTACGAGCAGTACTTC
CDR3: CASSELETYEQYF

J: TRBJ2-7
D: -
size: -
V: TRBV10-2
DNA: TGCGCCAGCAGCCCCGACTCAGGCTCCTACGAGCAGTACTTC
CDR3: CASSPDSGSYEQYF

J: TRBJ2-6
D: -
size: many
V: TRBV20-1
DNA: TGCAGTGCTGGAGCTGGGGCCAACGTCCTGACTTTC
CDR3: CSAGAGANVLTF

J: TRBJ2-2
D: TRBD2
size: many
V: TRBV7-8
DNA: TGTGCCAGCAGCTTAGCGGGGGGGGGATCGAACACCGGGGAGCTGTTTTTT
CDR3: CASSLAGGGSNTGELFF

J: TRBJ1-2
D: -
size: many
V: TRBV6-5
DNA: TGTGCCAGCAGTTACTGGGCCAGGGAGGTCTCTGGCTACACCTTC
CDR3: CASSYWAREVSGYTF

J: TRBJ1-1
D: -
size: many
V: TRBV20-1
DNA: TGCAGTGCTATTAAACAGGGCGAGGAAGCTTTCTTT
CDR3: CSAIKQGEEAFF

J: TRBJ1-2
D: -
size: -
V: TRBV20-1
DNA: TGCAGTGCTAGAATGGGAAGCGGCTACACCTTC
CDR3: CSARMGSGYTF

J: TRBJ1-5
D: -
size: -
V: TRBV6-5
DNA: TGTGCCAGCAGTCAAGAGGAAGATCAGCCCCAGCATTTT
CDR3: CASSQEEDQPQHF

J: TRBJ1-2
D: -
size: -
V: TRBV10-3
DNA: TGTGCCATCAGGGAGACAGTCAACTATGGCTACACCTTC
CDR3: CAIRETVNYGYTF

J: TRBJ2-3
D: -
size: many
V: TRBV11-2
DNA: TGTGCCAGCAGCGAACCGGGGCTTACGCAGTATTTT
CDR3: CASSEPGLTQYF

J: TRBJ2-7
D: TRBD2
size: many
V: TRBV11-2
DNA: TGTGCCAGCAGCTTAGAAGTTGGGGGGGGCTCCTACGAGCAGTACTTC
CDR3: CASSLEVGGGSYEQYF

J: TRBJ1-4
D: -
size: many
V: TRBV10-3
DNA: TGTGCCATCTCCGGACAGAGAAATGAAAAACTGTTTTTT
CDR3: CAISGQRNEKLFF

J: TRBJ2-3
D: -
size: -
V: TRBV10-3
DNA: TGTGCCATCACTCGCCAGCCGGGAGCAAGCACAGATACGCAGTATTTT
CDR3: CAITRQPGASTDTQYF

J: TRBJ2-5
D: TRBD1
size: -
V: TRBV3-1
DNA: TGTGCCAGCAGTTTGCTGGTAGGGGGCGTTGAGACCCAGTACTTC
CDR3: CASSLLVGGVETQYF

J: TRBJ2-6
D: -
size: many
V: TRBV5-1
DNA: TGCGCCAGCAGTGTGAGAGGGGCCAACGTCCTGACTTTC
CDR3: CASSVRGANVLTF

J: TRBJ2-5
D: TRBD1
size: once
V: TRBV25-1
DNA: TGTGCCAGCAGTGCAGTAAGCGGACAGGGGTCCTGGGAGACCCAGTACTTC
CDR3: CASSAVSGQGSWETQYF

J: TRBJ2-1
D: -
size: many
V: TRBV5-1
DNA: TGCGCCAGCAGCTTGGTTGGCGGCCGCGACAATGAGCAGTTCTTC
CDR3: CASSLVGGRDNEQFF

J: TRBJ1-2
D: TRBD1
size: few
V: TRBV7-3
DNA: TGTGCCAGCAGGATACCGACAGGGGGCGAAAACACCTTC
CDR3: CASRIPTGGENTF

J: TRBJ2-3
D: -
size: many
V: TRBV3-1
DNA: TGTGCCAGCAGCCGAAGGACAGATACGCAGTATTTT
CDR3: CASSRRTDTQYF

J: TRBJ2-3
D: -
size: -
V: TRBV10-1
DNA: TGCGCCAGCAGTGAACCCGCCCGCACAGATACGCAGTATTTT
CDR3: CASSEPARTDTQYF

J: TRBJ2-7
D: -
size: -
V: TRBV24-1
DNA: TGTGCCACCAGTGATTTCGGGTTTCCCGAGCAGTACTTC
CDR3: CATSDFGFPEQYF

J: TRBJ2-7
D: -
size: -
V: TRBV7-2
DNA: TGTGCCAGCAGCCCAATGGCAGGTTCCTACGAGCAGTACTTC
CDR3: CASSPMAGSYEQYF

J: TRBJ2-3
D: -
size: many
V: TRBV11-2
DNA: TGTGCCAGCAGCCCCGGGGAGGATACGCAGTATTTT
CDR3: CASSPGEDTQYF

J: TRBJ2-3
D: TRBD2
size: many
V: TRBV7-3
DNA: TGTGCCAGCAGCTTAACGGGGACTACTCTAACCACAGATACGCAGTATTTT
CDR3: CASSLTGTTLTTDTQYF

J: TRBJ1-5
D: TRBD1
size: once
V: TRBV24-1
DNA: TGTGCCACCAGTGACCGGACAGGGGACAATCAGCCCCAGCATTTT
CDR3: CATSDRTGDNQPQHF